A selection of T cell receptor beta chains follows, all from one sample in a study of blood T cell repertoires in COVID-19. TCRdb's copy holds only in-frame clones and misses some; the assay was immunoSEQ multiplex PCR. The table includes 100,000 or so clones, more than 75% detected once. The source material was peripheral blood. Receptors originate from a human donor in a cohort sampled during active COVID-19. The CDR3 runs from the conserved cysteine through the conserved F or W. The D gene is left open where the match is weak. Only part of the rows carry a size: once, few, many, or a class if the clone is expanded.

clone_size,d_call,v_call,j_call,cdr3_nt,cdr3_aa
-,-,TRBV21-1,TRBJ1-5,TGTGCCAGACTTAGAACGTGCGGGAACCTCGGCCTTCAGCCCCAGCATTTT,CARLRTCGNLGLQPQHF
-,TRBD1,TRBV12-3/TRBV12-4,TRBJ1-5,TGTGCCAGCAGGCGACAGGGGAGACAGCCCCAGCATTTT,CASRRQGRQPQHF
-,TRBD2,TRBV5-1,TRBJ2-3,TGCGCCAGCAGCTTGGGTGGACTAGCGGGGGGGATCACAGATACGCAGTATTTT,CASSLGGLAGGITDTQYF
-,-,TRBV5-6,TRBJ1-1,TGTGCCAGCAGCTTGGGACCCGGGGATCCCCCAAGACGGGGCACTGAAGCTTTCTTT,CASSLGPGDPPRRGTEAFF
-,-,TRBV12-5,TRBJ1-3,TGTGCTAGTGGTTTTTACTCTGGAAACACCATATATTTT,CASGFYSGNTIYF
-,-,TRBV28,TRBJ2-7,TGTGCCAGCTGGGACACACGATCGGGAGAGCAGTACTTC,CASWDTRSGEQYF
-,TRBD2,TRBV5-4,TRBJ2-5,TGTGCCAGCAGCTCACGGGGAGGGCAAGAGACCCAGTACTTC,CASSSRGGQETQYF
-,-,TRBV4-1,TRBJ1-1,TGCGCCAGCAGCCACGAGACAGTAGGAGCTTTCTTT,CASSHETVGAFF
-,-,TRBV5-8,TRBJ2-7,TGTGCCAGCAGCCGAGGCAAGGTTCCAAGCTCCTACGAGCAGTACTTC,CASSRGKVPSSYEQYF
-,-,TRBV5-1,TRBJ2-5,TGCGCCAGCAGCTTGGGTTTGCTAGGCGGACAAGAGACCCAGTACTTC,CASSLGLLGGQETQYF
-,-,TRBV19,TRBJ2-7,TGTGCCAGTAGTCCCCTCCGGGCAGGGGCCCCCTACGAGCAGTACTTC,CASSPLRAGAPYEQYF
few,-,TRBV3-1/TRBV3-2,TRBJ2-3,TGTGCCAGCAGCCCAGACGCGCGGGGGCACACAGATACGCAGTATTTT,CASSPDARGHTDTQYF
-,TRBD1,TRBV27,TRBJ2-3,TGTGCCAGCAAAAGGACAGGGGTAGATACGCAGTATTTT,CASKRTGVDTQYF
-,TRBD1,TRBV4-1,TRBJ1-5,TGCGCCAGCAGCCCAGGGACAGGAGATCAGCCCCAGCATTTT,CASSPGTGDQPQHF
few,TRBD1,TRBV2,TRBJ1-6,TGTGCCAGCAGTGCGGACAGGCTTAATTCACCCCTCCACTTT,CASSADRLNSPLHF
-,-,TRBV6-2/TRBV6-3,TRBJ2-4,TGTGCCAGCAGTCCCCAGAGACAGGACGGAAACATTCAGTACTTC,CASSPQRQDGNIQYF
-,-,TRBV9,TRBJ2-1,TGTGCCAGCAGCGTAGCCGGGACTCCCTCCTACAATGAGCAGTTCTTC,CASSVAGTPSYNEQFF
-,-,TRBV3-1/TRBV3-2,TRBJ2-5,TGTGCCAGCAGCCCTTCGGGGATCCAAGAGACCCAGTACTTC,CASSPSGIQETQYF
-,TRBD1,TRBV2,TRBJ1-1,TGTGCCAGCAGTGCCTTTATGAACAGGGGTGTCGGCACTGAAGCTTTCTTT,CASSAFMNRGVGTEAFF
-,-,TRBV5-5,TRBJ1-5,TGTGCCAGCAGCTCCTACCGTGATCAGCCCCAGCATTTT,CASSSYRDQPQHF
-,TRBD2,TRBV5-1,TRBJ2-1,TGCGCCAGCAGCTTGGCCGATGTAGGAGCGGGGGGGCTGAATGAGCAGTTCTTC,CASSLADVGAGGLNEQFF
-,TRBD1,TRBV15,TRBJ2-6,TGTGCCACCAGCAGTTTGGACAGGGGGTTATCTGGGGCCAACGTCCTGACTTTC,CATSSLDRGLSGANVLTF
-,-,TRBV11-3,TRBJ1-1,TGTGCCAGCAGCTCCCAGGGCTTGGGCACTGAAGCTTTCTTT,CASSSQGLGTEAFF
-,-,TRBV7-8,TRBJ1-4,TGTGCCAGCAGCCTCTGGGGGGATGCTAATGAAAAACTGTTTTTT,CASSLWGDANEKLFF
-,TRBD1,TRBV19,TRBJ2-5,TGTGCCAGTAGTATCACTGGACAGGGCTTGATGGAGACCCAGTACTTC,CASSITGQGLMETQYF
-,-,TRBV6-5,TRBJ1-2,TGTGCCAGCAGCCTCGACAGCTATGGCTACACCTTC,CASSLDSYGYTF
-,-,TRBV11-2,TRBJ1-2,TGTGCCAGCAGCTTAGTAAGGGGCTGGCTCTATGGCTACACCTTC,CASSLVRGWLYGYTF
-,-,TRBV7-2,TRBJ1-1,TGTGCCAGCAGCTTAGTTAACAGACAGAACACTGAAGCTTTCTTT,CASSLVNRQNTEAFF
-,-,TRBV18,TRBJ1-4,TGTGCCAGCTCACCACTCCCGGGGACAACTAATGAAAAACTGTTTTTT,CASSPLPGTTNEKLFF
-,TRBD2,TRBV30,TRBJ2-1,TGTGCCTGGAGGCGGGGGGGAGGGAATGAGCAGTTCTTC,CAWRRGGGNEQFF
few,TRBD1,TRBV6-2/TRBV6-3,TRBJ1-5,TGTGCCAGCAGTTACTCTAGGGACAGGCCAGGTAAACAGCCCCAGCATTTT,CASSYSRDRPGKQPQHF
-,TRBD2,TRBV7-2,TRBJ2-5,TGTGCCAGCAGCACAAGCGGGGGGGCCCCAGAGACCCAGTACTTC,CASSTSGGAPETQYF
-,-,TRBV9,TRBJ2-2,TGTGCCAGCAGCGCCCCCGGGGTGGACACCGGGGAGCTGTTTTTT,CASSAPGVDTGELFF
-,-,TRBV4-2,TRBJ1-2,TGTGCCAGCAGCCAAGATTCAGGCCTCGCCTATGGCTACACCTTC,CASSQDSGLAYGYTF
-,TRBD2,TRBV5-5,TRBJ2-2,TGTGCCAGCAGACCACCGGGACTAGCGGGGGGGGGCGGGGAGCTGTTTTTT,CASRPPGLAGGGGELFF
-,TRBD2,TRBV5-4,TRBJ2-3,TGTGCCAGCAGCTCCCGCGGGGGGACAAGCACAGATACGCAGTATTTT,CASSSRGGTSTDTQYF
-,-,TRBV2,TRBJ1-2,TGTGCCAGCAGTCGCGGTCCGAACTATGGCTACACCTTC,CASSRGPNYGYTF
-,TRBD2,TRBV5-1,TRBJ2-5,TGCGCCAGCAGACCTGTACTAGCGGAAGAGACCCAGTACTTC,CASRPVLAEETQYF
-,-,TRBV5-1,TRBJ2-3,TGCGCCAGCAGCCTCCGGACAGATAGCACAGATACGCAGTATTTT,CASSLRTDSTDTQYF
-,-,TRBV19,TRBJ1-5,TGTGCCAGTAGCTCCGGGACGGGGGTATGGCAGCCCCAGCATTTT,CASSSGTGVWQPQHF
-,-,TRBV2,TRBJ1-1,TGTGCCAGCAGGTCAGTAGCGAACACTGAAGCTTTCTTT,CASRSVANTEAFF